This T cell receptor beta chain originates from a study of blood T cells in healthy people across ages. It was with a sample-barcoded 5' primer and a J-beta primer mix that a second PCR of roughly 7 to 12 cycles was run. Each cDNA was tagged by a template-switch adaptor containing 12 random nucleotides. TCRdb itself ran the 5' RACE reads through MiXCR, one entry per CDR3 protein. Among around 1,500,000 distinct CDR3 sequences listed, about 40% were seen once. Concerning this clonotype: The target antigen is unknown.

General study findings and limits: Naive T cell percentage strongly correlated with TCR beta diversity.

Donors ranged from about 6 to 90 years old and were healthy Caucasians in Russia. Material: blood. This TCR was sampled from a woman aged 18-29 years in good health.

CDR3 sequence reads: CASSSPREGRRNEQYF. CDR3 nucleotide sequence: TGTGCCAGCAGTAGCCCCCGGGAGGGCCGTCGCAATGAGCAGTACTTC. The J gene is TRBJ2-7, the V gene TRBV12-3 or TRBV12-4, with TRBD2 identical over 8 bases. Trimming removed 5 bases from V and 7 bases from J; junction bases left unmatched: 16. The length of the CDR3 is 16 residues.